This T cell receptor (beta chain) was captured in a study of CD8 T cells in ankylosing spondylitis. V shed 1 base and J shed 3 bases, with 10 bases lying between them. The CDR3 spans 14 residues. As to this clonotype: Its antigen remains unknown.

General study points: Disease-linked clones were found to be CD8+ and relatively rare in peripheral blood. A TCR beta motif of fewer than 10 highly homologous variants seemed to mark ankylosing spondylitis blood.

One entry per CDR3 protein results from TCRdb running MiXCR on the 5' RACE reads. The table has a few hundred thousand distinct CDR3 sequences, over 15% seen once; the top ten hold around 32%. The source is a male donor with ankylosing spondylitis or in good health (not recorded which). This chain links TRBV12-3 or TRBV12-4 with TRBJ2-7; tentatively, D is TRBD1 (5 bases). Input material: blood, either unsorted or a sorted T cell fraction (not recorded which). The CDR3 reads CASSLEAGIYEQYF. The CDR3 DNA reads TGTGCCAGCAGTTTAGAGGCAGGGATCTACGAGCAGTACTTC.